The 6 T cell receptor beta chains in this list originate from one sample, sequenced in a study of T cell responses to AZD1222 COVID-19 vaccine. Clones were read by immunoSEQ multiplex PCR, and TCRdb kept only the in-frame ones, dropping some. This table has about 160,000 clones, 88% appearing once. Specimen: peripheral blood, collected 28 days after the second AZD1222 dose. The receptors originated from an adult who received the AZD1222 COVID-19 vaccine.

CDR3 in amino acids: CASSLRAYLLQETQYF. CDR3 DNA sequence: TGTGCCAGCAGCTTAAGGGCCTACCTGTTGCAAGAGACCCAGTACTTC. V usage is TRBV7-2 and J usage is TRBJ2-5, with D unresolved. Per the germline V gene, CDR1 is SGHTA and CDR2 is FQGNSA. The CDR3 is 16 residues long. V was pared by 2 bases and J by 2 bases, with 15 bases between.

This clone was seen a few times. Different DNA sequences within this sample yield the same CDR3. The V and J genes are TRBV20-1 and TRBJ1-2; D unresolved. This CDR3 has 11 amino acids. The germline V gene encodes CDR1 DFQATT and CDR2 SNEGSKA (reference sequence). The V and J ends lost 3 bases and 4 bases respectively, with 6 bases between them. The CDR3 sequence: CSASSSYGYTF. The DNA of the CDR3 is TGCAGTGCTAGTAGTTCCTATGGCTACACCTTC.

Points on this clone: The sample holds other DNA sequences that translate to the same CDR3. The chain uses TRBV27 and TRBJ1-1; D is perhaps TRBD1 (5 bases). The V end lost 3 bases, the J end lost 4 bases, and 9 bases lay between the germline ends. This CDR3 comprises 13 residues. Germline V gives CDR1 MNHEY, CDR2 SMNVEV (reference sequence). CDR3 loop: CASSFGGRTEAFF. The DNA for the CDR3 is TGTGCCAGCAGTTTCGGGGGTCGCACTGAAGCTTTCTTT.

The chain links TRBV6-5 to TRBJ2-5, with D unresolved. In germline, CDR1 is MNHEY, CDR2 SVGAGI. Trimming cost V 2 bases and J 1 base, with 8 bases left between them. This CDR3 spans 14 amino acids. CDR3 region: CASSYAGPQETQYF. The CDR3 DNA reads as TGTGCCAGCAGTTACGCAGGTCCCCAAGAGACCCAGTACTTC.

The rearrangement links TRBV6-1 to TRBJ1-6; no clear D. The germline gives CDR1 MNHNS, CDR2 SASEGT. Trimming removed 1 base at V and 6 bases at J, with 13 bases between. The CDR3 consists of 16 residues. As DNA, the CDR3 is TGTGCCAGCAGTGAAGTGGTCACGAGAGTTAATTCACCCCTCCACTTT. Protein: CASSEVVTRVNSPLHF.

The chain employs TRBV7-2 and TRBJ2-6; no definite D call. The germline V and J ends were trimmed by 3 bases and 2 bases, with 5 bases remaining between them. Looked up from germline, CDR1 is SGHTA and CDR2 is FQGNSA. The length of the CDR3 is 14 residues. The CDR3 DNA reads as TGTGCCAGCAGCTTCCTCACTGGGGCCAACGTCCTGACTTTC. Translation: CASSFLTGANVLTF.